The clone carrying this TCR beta chain appeared once. What it binds is unknown. A multiplex PCR was run with 60 Vbeta primers and 13 Jbeta primers. The data were produced by immunoSEQ multiplex PCR, yet TCRdb's version contains in-frame clones alone and is incomplete. Among about 200,000 clones listed, approximately 70% were seen once. The entry originates in a study of cytomegalovirus exposure and HLA in healthy donors. Study information: HLA-typed donors were the source of about 85 million unique TCRs, which an early data release held.

Study results and caveats: Sequences of the TCR beta chain were said to predict the HLA-A and HLA-B alleles of most subjects accurately. In vitro work confirmed that three CMV-associated chains recognize CMV antigens.

V was pared by 5 bases and J by 4 bases, with 8 bases of the junction left unmatched. Germline loops: CDR1 LNHDA, CDR2 SQIVND (reference sequence). This CDR3 region has 14 residues. This chain links TRBV19 with TRBJ2-7, with 7 bases matching TRBD1. Sample: PBMCs. This clonotype originated in a woman in her twenties or thirties in good health and CMV-seronegative. CDR3 sequence (DNA): TGTGCCAGTAGTCCTACCGGGACAGTTTACGAGCAGTACTTC. The encoded protein is CASSPTGTVYEQYF.